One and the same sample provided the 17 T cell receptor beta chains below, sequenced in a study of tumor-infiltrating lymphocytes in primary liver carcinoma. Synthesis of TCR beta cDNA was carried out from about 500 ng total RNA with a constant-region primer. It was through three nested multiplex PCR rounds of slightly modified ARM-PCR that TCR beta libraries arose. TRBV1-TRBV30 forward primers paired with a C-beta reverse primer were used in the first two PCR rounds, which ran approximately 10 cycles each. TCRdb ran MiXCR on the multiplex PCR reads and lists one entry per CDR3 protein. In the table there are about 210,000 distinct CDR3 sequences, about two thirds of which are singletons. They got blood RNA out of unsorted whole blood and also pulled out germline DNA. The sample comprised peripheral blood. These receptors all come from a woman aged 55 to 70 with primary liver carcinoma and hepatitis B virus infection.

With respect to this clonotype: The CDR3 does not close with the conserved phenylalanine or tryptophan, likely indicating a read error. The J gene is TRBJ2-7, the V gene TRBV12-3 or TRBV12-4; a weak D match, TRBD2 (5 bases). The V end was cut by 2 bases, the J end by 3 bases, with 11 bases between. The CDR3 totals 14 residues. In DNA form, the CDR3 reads TGTGCCAGCAGTTTAAGAGGGAAGGGCTACGAGCAGTACTTA. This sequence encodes CASSLRGKGYEQYL.

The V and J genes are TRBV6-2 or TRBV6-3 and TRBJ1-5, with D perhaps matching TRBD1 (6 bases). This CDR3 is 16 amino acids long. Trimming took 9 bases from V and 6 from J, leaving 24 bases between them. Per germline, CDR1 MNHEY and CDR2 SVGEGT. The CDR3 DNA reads TGTGCCAGTAGCTCGGGGGACACGCCACGAGGTCAGCCCCAGCATTTT. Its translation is CASSSGDTPRGQPQHF.

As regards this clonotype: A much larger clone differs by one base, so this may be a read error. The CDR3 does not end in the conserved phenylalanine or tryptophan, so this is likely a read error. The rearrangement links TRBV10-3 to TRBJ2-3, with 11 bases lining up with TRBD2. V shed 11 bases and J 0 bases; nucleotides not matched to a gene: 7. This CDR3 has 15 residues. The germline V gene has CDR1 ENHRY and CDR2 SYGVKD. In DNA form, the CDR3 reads TGTGCCTCCGGGACTAGCGGTTCTAGCACAGATACGCAGTATCTT. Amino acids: CASGTSGSSTDTQYL.

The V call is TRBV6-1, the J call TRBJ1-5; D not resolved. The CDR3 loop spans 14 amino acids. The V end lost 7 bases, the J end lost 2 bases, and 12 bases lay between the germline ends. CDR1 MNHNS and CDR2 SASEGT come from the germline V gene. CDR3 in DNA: TGTGCCAGCATTGTCTTATCGGGCAATCAGCCCCAGCATTTT. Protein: CASIVLSGNQPQHF.

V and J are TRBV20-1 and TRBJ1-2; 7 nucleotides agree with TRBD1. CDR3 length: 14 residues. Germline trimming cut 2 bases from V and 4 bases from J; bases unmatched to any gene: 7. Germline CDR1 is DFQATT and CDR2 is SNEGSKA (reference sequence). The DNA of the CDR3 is TGCAGTGCTAGACCCGACAGGGACCGCTATGGCTACACCTTC. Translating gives CSARPDRDRYGYTF.

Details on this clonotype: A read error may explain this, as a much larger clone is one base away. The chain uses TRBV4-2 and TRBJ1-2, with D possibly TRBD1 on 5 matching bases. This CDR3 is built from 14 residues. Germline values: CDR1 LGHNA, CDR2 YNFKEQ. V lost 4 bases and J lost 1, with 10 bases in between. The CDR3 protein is CASSPGEGNYGYTF. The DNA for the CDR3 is TGTGCCAGCAGCCCGGGGGAGGGTAACTATGGCTACACCTTC.

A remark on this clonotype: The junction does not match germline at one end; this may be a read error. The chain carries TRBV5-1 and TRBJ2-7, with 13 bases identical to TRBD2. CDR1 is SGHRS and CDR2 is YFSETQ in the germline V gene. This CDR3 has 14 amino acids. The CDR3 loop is CTSSTSGREYEQYF. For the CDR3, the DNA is TGTACCAGCAGCACTAGCGGGAGGGAGTACGAACAGTACTTC.

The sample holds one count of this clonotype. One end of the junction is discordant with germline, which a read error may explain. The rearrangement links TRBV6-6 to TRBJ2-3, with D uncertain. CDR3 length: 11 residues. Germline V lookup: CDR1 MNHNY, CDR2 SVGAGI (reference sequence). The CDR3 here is CANSRTDTQYF. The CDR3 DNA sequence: TGTGCCAACAGTCGCACTGATACGCAGTATTTT.

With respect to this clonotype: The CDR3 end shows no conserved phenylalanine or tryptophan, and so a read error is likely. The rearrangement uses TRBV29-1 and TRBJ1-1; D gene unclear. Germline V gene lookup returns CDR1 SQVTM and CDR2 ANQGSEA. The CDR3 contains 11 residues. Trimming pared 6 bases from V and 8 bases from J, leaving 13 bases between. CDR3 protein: CSVPRGVEAFV. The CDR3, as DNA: TGCAGCGTACCACGAGGAGTCGAAGCTTTCGTT.

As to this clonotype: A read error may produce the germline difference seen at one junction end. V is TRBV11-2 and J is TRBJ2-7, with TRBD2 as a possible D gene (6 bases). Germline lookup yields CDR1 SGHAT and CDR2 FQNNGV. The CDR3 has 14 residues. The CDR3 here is CASSMGLPQGERYF. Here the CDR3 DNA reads TGTGCGAGCAGCATGGGACTTCCGCAGGGCGAGCGGTACTTC. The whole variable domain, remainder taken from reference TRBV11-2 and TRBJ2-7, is EAGVAQSPRYKIIEKRQSVAFWCNPISGHATLYWYQQILGQGPKLLIQFQNNGVVDDSQLPKDRFSAERLKGVDSTLKIQPAKLEDSAVYLCASSMGLPQGERYFGPGTRLTVT.

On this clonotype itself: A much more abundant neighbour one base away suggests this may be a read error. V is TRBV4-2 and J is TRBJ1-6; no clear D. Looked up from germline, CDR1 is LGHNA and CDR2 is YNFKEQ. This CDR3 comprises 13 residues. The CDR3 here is CASSPTGSSSLHF. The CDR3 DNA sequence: TGTGCCAGCAGCCCGACCGGCTCTTCATCCCTCCACTTT.

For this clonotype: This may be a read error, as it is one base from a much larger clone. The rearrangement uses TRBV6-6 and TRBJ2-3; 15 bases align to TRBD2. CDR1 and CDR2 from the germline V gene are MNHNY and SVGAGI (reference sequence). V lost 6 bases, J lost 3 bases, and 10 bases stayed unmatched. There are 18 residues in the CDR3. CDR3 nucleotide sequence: TGTGCCAGCAGCACCAGGACTAGCGGGGGGGGTAAAACAGATACGCAGTATTTT. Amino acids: CASSTRTSGGGKTDTQYF.

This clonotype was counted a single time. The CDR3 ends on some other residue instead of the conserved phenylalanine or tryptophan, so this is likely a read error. The CDR3 DNA sequence: TGTGCCAGCATCACGGGTCCGGTGAGCCGTGAGCAGTTCTTA. The encoded protein is CASITGPVSREQFL. This chain joins TRBV6-2 or TRBV6-3 and TRBJ2-1; D ambiguous. This CDR3 has 14 amino acids. The germline V and J ends were trimmed by 7 bases and 9 bases, with 19 bases remaining between them. CDR1 is MNHEY, CDR2 SVGEGT, per germline.

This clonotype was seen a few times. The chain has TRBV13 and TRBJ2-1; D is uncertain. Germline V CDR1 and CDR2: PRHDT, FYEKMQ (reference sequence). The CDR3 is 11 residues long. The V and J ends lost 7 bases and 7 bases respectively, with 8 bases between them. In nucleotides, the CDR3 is TGTGCCAGCACCCAAAGGAATGAGCAGTTCTTC. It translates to CASTQRNEQFF.

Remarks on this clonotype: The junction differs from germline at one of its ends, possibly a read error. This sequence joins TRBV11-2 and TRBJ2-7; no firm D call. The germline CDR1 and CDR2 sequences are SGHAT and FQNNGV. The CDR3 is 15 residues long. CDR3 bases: TGTGCCAACAGCTTAGCCCCAGGAGACTCCTACGAGCAGTACTTC. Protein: CANSLAPGDSYEQYF.

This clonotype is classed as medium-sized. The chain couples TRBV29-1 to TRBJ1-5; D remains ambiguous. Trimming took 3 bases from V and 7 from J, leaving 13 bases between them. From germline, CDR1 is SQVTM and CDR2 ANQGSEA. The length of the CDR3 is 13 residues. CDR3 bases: TGCAGCGTTGAGTGTGCCTCCCGCCAGCCCCAGCATTTT. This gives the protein CSVECASRQPQHF.

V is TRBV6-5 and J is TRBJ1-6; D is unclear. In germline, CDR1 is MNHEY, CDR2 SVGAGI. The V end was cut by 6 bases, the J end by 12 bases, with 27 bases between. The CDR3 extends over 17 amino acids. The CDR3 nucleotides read TGTGCCAGCAGCCTGAGTGTGGGCGTTGGGGATAAACGACCCCTCCACTTT. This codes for CASSLSVGVGDKRPLHF.